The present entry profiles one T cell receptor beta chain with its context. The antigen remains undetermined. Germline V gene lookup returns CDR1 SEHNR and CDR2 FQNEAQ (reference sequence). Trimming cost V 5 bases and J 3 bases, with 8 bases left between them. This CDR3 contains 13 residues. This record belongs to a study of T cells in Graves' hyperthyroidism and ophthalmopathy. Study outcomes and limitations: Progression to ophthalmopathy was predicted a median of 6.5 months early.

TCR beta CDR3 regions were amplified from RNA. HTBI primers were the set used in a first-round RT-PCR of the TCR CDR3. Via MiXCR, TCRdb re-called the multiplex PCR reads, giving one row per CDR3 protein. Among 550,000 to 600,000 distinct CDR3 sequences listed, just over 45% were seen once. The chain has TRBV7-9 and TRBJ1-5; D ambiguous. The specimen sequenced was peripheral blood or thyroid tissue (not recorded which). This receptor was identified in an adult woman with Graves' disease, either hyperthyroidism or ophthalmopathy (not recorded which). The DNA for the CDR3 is TGTGCCAGCAGCCCTGTTACCAATCAGCCCCAGCATTTT. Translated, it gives CASSPVTNQPQHF. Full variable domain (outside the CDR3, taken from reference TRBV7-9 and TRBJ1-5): DTGVSQNPRHKITKRGQNVTFRCDPISEHNRLYWYRQTLGQGPEFLTYFQNEAQLEKSRLLSDRFSAERPKGSFSTLEIQRTEQGDSAMYLCASSPVTNQPQHFGDGTRLSIL.